The 5 T cell receptor beta chains below were found in one sample sequenced in a study of T cell responses to AZD1222 COVID-19 vaccine. Profiling relied on immunoSEQ multiplex PCR, and the TCRdb table lists in-frame clones only, not all of them. Among 100,000 to 150,000 clones listed, approximately 89% were seen once. The starting material was peripheral blood, obtained on day 0 of AZD1222 vaccination. The source is an adult in good health.

The J gene is TRBJ1-2, the V gene TRBV25-1; D remains ambiguous. Germline V gene data show CDR1 as MGHDK and CDR2 as SYGVNS. V was pared by 9 bases and J by 8 bases, with 13 bases between. CDR3 size: 11 residues. CDR3 nucleotide sequence: TGTGCCAGTGGGGAGGCTTGGGGCTACACCTTC. Protein sequence: CASGEAWGYTF.

CDR3 amino acids: CASSPTSGSSYEQFF. The CDR3 DNA sequence: TGTGCCAGCAGCCCTACTAGCGGGAGTAGCTATGAGCAGTTCTTC. The chain employs TRBV4-2 and TRBJ2-1, with 11 bases identical to TRBD2. With V trimmed by 4 bases and J by 8 bases, 7 bases remained unmatched. Per germline, CDR1 LGHNA and CDR2 YNFKEQ. CDR3 size: 15 residues.

The chain employs TRBV3-1 (or the pseudogene TRBV3-2) and TRBJ1-1; unclear D gene. Germline V lookup: CDR1 LGHDT, CDR2 YNNKEL (reference sequence). With 1 base removed from V and 5 bases from J, the gap between germline ends came to 11 bases. The CDR3 is made up of 14 amino acids. As DNA, the CDR3 is TGTGCCAGCAGCCAAGTACCGGGTACTACTGAAGCTTTCTTT. Its protein product is CASSQVPGTTEAFF.

V gene TRBV4-2 combines with J gene TRBJ2-7; D may be TRBD1 (6 bases). CDR1 is LGHNA, CDR2 YNFKEQ, per germline. CDR3 size: 14 residues. V lost 1 base and J 2 bases, leaving 9 bases between the germline ends. The CDR3, as DNA: TGTGCCAGCAGCCAAGGGGGACAAACCTACGAGCAGTACTTC. Protein product: CASSQGGQTYEQYF.

The chain couples TRBV4-1 to TRBJ2-7; TRBD2 agrees at 7 bases. The length of the CDR3 is 17 residues. Germline loops: CDR1 MGHRA, CDR2 YSYEKL. The V gene end was trimmed by 2 bases and the J gene end by 0 bases; junction bases not matched to a gene: 10. CDR3 region: CASSQQASSGYSYEQYF. CDR3 nucleotide sequence: TGCGCCAGCAGCCAACAAGCCTCTAGCGGCTACTCCTACGAGCAGTACTTC.